Below are 12 T cell receptor beta chains sequenced from a single sample in a study of blood T cells in healthy people across ages. A second about 7 to 11 cycle PCR used barcoded and J-beta primers. TCRdb recomputed calls from the 5' RACE reads with MiXCR, one row per CDR3 protein. This sample yields 1 million or so distinct CDR3 sequences, of which 20% to 25% are seen a single time; 0.65% to 0.95% belongs to the top ten. Separately, the same data were catalogued under a study of T cells of mothers and their children.

What was sequenced was blood. The receptors stem from a girl between 2 and 10 years old in good health.

The rearrangement joins TRBV5-1 to TRBJ2-1, with TRBD2 matching 7 bases. Germline CDR1 and CDR2: SGHRS and YFSETQ. J lost 15 bases, V lost 4 bases, and 7 bases had no gene match. The CDR3 length is 11 residues. CDR3 sequence: CASSVGGTTFF. In DNA, the CDR3 is TGCGCCAGCAGCGTGGGGGGGACGACGTTCTTC.

The chain links TRBV7-9 to TRBJ2-3, with a weak D call TRBD2 (5 bases). Germline V gives CDR1 SEHNR, CDR2 FQNEAQ (reference sequence). Trimming stripped 6 bases from V and 2 bases from J, with 18 bases between. This CDR3 contains 16 residues. Written as DNA, the CDR3 is TGTGCCAGCAGACTCAAGTGGACTTTAAACACAGATACGCAGTATTTT. It codes for CASRLKWTLNTDTQYF.

The V gene is TRBV10-3, the J gene TRBJ2-5; TRBD1 or TRBD2 may be the D gene (5 bases each). This CDR3 spans 13 amino acids. Trimming left V 8 bases short and J 2 bases short, with 12 bases between. Germline CDR1 and CDR2: ENHRY and SYGVKD. The CDR3 loop reads CAIGRQSQETQYF. The CDR3 coding sequence is TGTGCCATCGGGAGACAGTCTCAAGAGACCCAGTACTTC.

CDR3 DNA sequence: TGTGCCAGCAGTCCGGCCGGGACTAGTGTCAATGAGCAGTTCTTC. Residues: CASSPAGTSVNEQFF. V usage is TRBV6-4 and J usage is TRBJ2-1, with 8 bases identical to TRBD2. The CDR3 covers 15 residues. The V gene's germline CDR1 is MRHNA and CDR2 SNTAGT. V gave up 5 bases and J gave up 6 bases; unmatched junction bases: 9.

The V and J genes are TRBV7-9 and TRBJ1-5, with D unclear. V was clipped by 3 bases and J by 5 bases, with 5 bases between them. CDR1 and CDR2 (germline): SEHNR, FQNEAQ (reference sequence). The length of the CDR3 is 12 residues. As DNA, the CDR3 is TGTGCCAGCAGCTTCGCAGATCAGCCCCAGCATTTT. This sequence encodes CASSFADQPQHF.

This clonotype turned up a few times. The chain recombines TRBV27 with TRBJ2-1, with no clear D. CDR1 and CDR2 from the germline V gene are MNHEY and SMNVEV (reference sequence). The CDR3 loop spans 14 amino acids. Trimming left V 8 bases short and J 8 bases short, with 19 bases between. The CDR3 coding sequence is TGTGCCAGCGGACGTGGGCCCGGTGGGGATGAGCAGTTCTTC. As protein: CASGRGPGGDEQFF.

This chain connects TRBV7-2 to TRBJ2-1; D possibly uses TRBD1 or TRBD2 (5 bases each). This CDR3 region has 15 residues. Germline CDR1 reads SGHTA; CDR2 reads FQGNSA. The V end lost 2 bases, the J end lost 2 bases, and 10 bases lay between the germline ends. The CDR3 sequence: CASSLLGVTYNEQFF. CDR3 nucleotides: TGTGCCAGCAGCTTACTGGGGGTCACCTACAATGAGCAGTTCTTC.

The rearrangement uses TRBV3-1 and TRBJ2-1, with D possibly matching TRBD1 (6 bases). Germline V lookup: CDR1 LGHDT, CDR2 YNNKEL (reference sequence). CDR3 length: 15 residues. The germline V and J ends were trimmed by 7 bases and 1 base, with 14 bases remaining between them. The CDR3 loop reads CASTLMTGSYNEQFF. The CDR3 DNA reads as TGTGCCAGCACCCTAATGACAGGATCCTACAATGAGCAGTTCTTC.

This clonotype was counted only a few times. The chain is built from TRBV12-3 or TRBV12-4 and TRBJ2-5; D may correspond to TRBD1 or TRBD2 (5 bases each). V lost 4 bases to trimming and J lost 3 bases, with 9 bases between them. The CDR3 runs 13 residues. The CDR3 DNA reads TGTGCCAGCAGTTCTGAGGGGAAAGAGACCCAGTACTTC. This encodes CASSSEGKETQYF.

This chain uses TRBV11-2 with TRBJ2-5; tentatively, D is TRBD2 (6 bases). Germline CDR1 is SGHAT and CDR2 is FQNNGV. This CDR3 is built from 15 residues. The germline V and J ends were trimmed by 0 bases and 5 bases, with 13 bases remaining between them. Here the CDR3 DNA reads TGTGCCAGCAGCTTAGAAAGACTAGTCTGGGAGACCCAGTACTTC. Its translation: CASSLERLVWETQYF.

This clonotype was seen only a few times. This likely comes from a read error, as the CDR3 has no conserved phenylalanine or tryptophan at its end. V usage is TRBV20-1 and J usage is TRBJ2-5; unclear D gene. The end of the DNA fits TRBJ2-1 better, so the J call may be wrong. There are 10 residues in the CDR3. Per the germline V gene, CDR1 is DFQATT and CDR2 is SNEGSKA (reference sequence). CDR3 region: CSAPNNEQFS. In DNA form, the CDR3 reads TGCAGCGCCCCCAACAATGAGCAGTTCTCC.

This clonotype was counted between two and nine times. This chain uses TRBV11-1 with TRBJ2-1, with TRBD2 matching over 9 bases. CDR3 size: 21 residues. Trimming cost V 2 bases and J 0 bases; bases outside gene matches: 17. CDR1 and CDR2 (germline): SGHAT, FQDESV (reference sequence). CDR3 in amino acids: CASSLWVIGLAGPSSYNEQFF. In DNA, the CDR3 is TGTGCCAGCAGCTTATGGGTTATTGGGCTAGCGGGACCCAGCTCCTACAATGAGCAGTTCTTC.